Reported below is one T cell receptor (beta chain). cDNA synthesis used the whole RNA isolate, giving expressed TCRB sequences. Sequencing of naive, central memory and regulatory T cell samples gave an average of about 3.9 million reads. Measured with immunoSEQ multiplex PCR; TCRdb has only the in-frame clones, and not every one. The table includes about 370,000 clones, more than 13% detected once. The data were obtained in a study of beta chain features in type 1 diabetes. Trimming removed 6 bases from V and 0 bases from J, with 15 bases in between. The CDR3 extends over 15 amino acids. The germline V gene encodes CDR1 MNHNY and CDR2 SVGAGI (reference sequence).

This clonotype was obtained from a woman aged 18-29 years in good health. V gene TRBV6-6 combines with J gene TRBJ2-7; D might be TRBD2 (5 bases). Sequenced: naive CD4+ T cells from blood. The CDR3 reads CASRSPERSSYEQYF. The CDR3 DNA reads TGTGCCAGCAGATCCCCAGAGCGGAGCTCCTACGAGCAGTACTTC.